This T cell receptor (beta chain) appears in the sequencing data of a study of blood T cell repertoires in COVID-19 (dated by TCRdb to about 2020). Describing the broader study: The collaborator samples originated in the United States, Italy and Spain and spanned the acute and convalescent phases of COVID-19. HLA class I and class II types, where available, came from metadata supplied by the sample provider rather than from assay-based typing. The prospective study material was composed of cDNA or gDNA derived from T cells, B-cell-depleted T cells, or PBMCs. The sample metadata nearly always contained a de-identified subject ID, COVID-19 status, age in years and sex. The samples were drawn from two sources: the first 160 participants of the ongoing ImmuneRACE study, and fewer than 1,500 subjects contributed by 6 global collaborators. Subjects who had been exposed to COVID-19, were actively infected with it, or had recovered from it provided the deeply sampled blood TCRbeta repertoires that made up the dataset. A freely available public database, intended as a resource for researchers studying the immune response to SARS-CoV-2, is where the repertoires were released.

Between the V and J ends, shortened by 1 base and 3 bases respectively, the junction contains 9 bases. CDR1 LNHDA and CDR2 SQIVND were looked up in the germline V gene (reference sequence). CDR3 length: 14 amino acids, cysteine to phenylalanine. Here the CDR3 DNA is all that survives: 42 bases in frame from base 1. The immunoSEQ Assay, a bias-controlled multiplex PCR, was used to amplify TCRbeta CDR3 regions from genomic DNA. The source study handled its data this way. Within the assay, amplification of reference gene primers was used to estimate how many nucleated cells each sample contained. To quantify the absolute abundance of each unique TCRbeta CDR3 rearrangement, sequence reads were collapsed and filtered. For each sample, productive Simpson clonality was calculated by taking the square root of Simpson's diversity index across productive rearrangements. Drawn from immuneACCESS, this table holds only the in-frame rearrangements with V and J called that TCRdb kept. Clones are partly lost; checked studies trace under half to an unresolved V gene and leave the rest unexplained. V and J calls plus clone size are reproduced from that table; the DNA served to infer D and trimming. The sample table holds about 270,000 clones, of which around 93% were seen once. Of the sample, 2.5% to 3% falls within the top ten clones.

Points the paper makes about the study in general: How much clinical and demographic metadata was included differed by source and by participant, and the metadata was provided uncurated.

Remarks on this clone: Its antigen remains unidentified. The record has no base qualities; no much larger clone is one base away.

Participants in the prospective study were enrolled through a virtual design, were aged roughly 18 to 100 years, and lived in approximately 24 United States geographic areas. To assign participants to cohorts, the prospective study relied on clinical history that participants themselves reported in a screening survey and a study questionnaire. A participant counted as exposed if, within 2 weeks of entering the study, that participant had been in contact with someone who had a PCR-confirmed or clinician-diagnosed COVID-19 case. Each participant in the prospective study had whole blood, serum and a nasopharyngeal or oropharyngeal swab collected by mobile phlebotomists. Prospective study participants could optionally give additional blood draws and questionnaires over an approximately 2-month period. Blood samples from the prospective study were shipped frozen or at room temperature prior to DNA extraction.

The sequence derives from a man aged 35 to 55 who had been exposed to COVID-19. The V and J segments used are TRBV19 and TRBJ1-1; confidence is insufficient to name the D gene. Source material: PBMCs or T cells enriched from blood (not recorded which). Read as DNA, the sequence is TGTGCCAGTAGTATAGGCAGATTGGACACTGAAGCTTTCTTT. Translated, this is CASSIGRLDTEAFF.